Below, 19 T cell receptor beta chains from the same sample are listed, as sequenced in a study of cytomegalovirus exposure and HLA in healthy donors. A multiplex PCR was run with 60 Vbeta primers and 13 Jbeta primers. The table came from immunoSEQ multiplex PCR; TCRdb's copy has only in-frame clones and leaves some out. This table has about 130,000 clones, around 77% appearing once. The sample comprised PBMCs. The source of these receptors is a male donor in good health and CMV-seropositive.

This clone has a handful of counts. This rearrangement joins TRBV15 to TRBJ2-3; 7 bases map to TRBD1. V dropped 1 base and J dropped 2; count of bases not matched to a gene: 12. Germline CDR1 is LNHNV and CDR2 is YYDKDF (reference sequence). The CDR3 has 18 residues. CDR3: CATSRALFLGQLTDTQYF. DNA for the CDR3: TGTGCCACCAGCAGAGCCTTATTCTTGGGACAGCTCACAGATACGCAGTATTTT.

The chain links TRBV18 to TRBJ2-7; weak D call: TRBD1 (5 bases). The CDR3 has 13 amino acids. V was trimmed by 4 bases and J by 2 bases, leaving 9 bases between them. Per the germline V gene, CDR1 is KGHSH and CDR2 is LQKENI. Here the CDR3 reads CASSLDSAYEQYF. The CDR3 bases are TGTGCCAGCTCACTAGACAGTGCCTACGAGCAGTACTTC.

This chain connects TRBV29-1 to TRBJ2-5, with 7 bases aligning to TRBD2. This CDR3 spans 13 amino acids. V was clipped by 8 bases and J by 5 bases; unmatched bases: 11. The germline CDR1 and CDR2 sequences are SQVTM and ANQGSEA. The CDR3 DNA reads as TGCAGCTTTCAGCGGGAAGTCTCGGAGACCCAGTACTTC. Translating gives CSFQREVSETQYF.

In its sample, this clone was seen once. V and J are TRBV23-1 and TRBJ2-5; TRBD1 aligns across 10 bases. The end of the DNA aligns better with TRBJ2-7, so the J call may be wrong. TRBV23-1 is an ORF, and what it does is uncertain. CDR3 length: 15 amino acids. Written as DNA, the CDR3 is TGCGCCAGCAGTTGGCCGGGACAGGGGTCCTACGAGCAGTACTTC. This encodes CASSWPGQGSYEQYF.

V is TRBV29-1 and J is TRBJ2-1; D is possibly TRBD2 (5 bases). The CDR3 runs 13 residues. V lost 5 bases to trimming and J lost 2 bases, with 10 bases between them. Germline V gene data show CDR1 as SQVTM and CDR2 as ANQGSEA. DNA of the CDR3: TGCAGCGTTATGCCGGGAACCTACAATGAGCAGTTCTTC. Protein sequence: CSVMPGTYNEQFF.

V gene TRBV29-1 combines with J gene TRBJ1-1; TRBD1 matches at 9 bases. After removal of 0 bases from V and 3 bases from J, the junction contained 8 bases not matched to a gene. Germline V gene data show CDR1 as SQVTM and CDR2 as ANQGSEA. The CDR3 extends over 16 amino acids. DNA of the CDR3: TGCAGCGTTGAAGATGGGACAGGGTGGGGGGACACTGAAGCTTTCTTT. This gives the protein CSVEDGTGWGDTEAFF.

This clone was picked up a small number of times. This chain joins TRBV25-1 and TRBJ1-2; the D is unclear. This CDR3 has 13 residues. Germline loops: CDR1 MGHDK, CDR2 SYGVNS. The germline V and J ends were trimmed by 4 bases and 4 bases, with 10 bases remaining between them. CDR3 bases: TGTGCCAGCAGTGGACGACGGAGCTATGGCTACACCTTC. This codes for CASSGRRSYGYTF.

The V call is TRBV28, the J call TRBJ2-2; TRBD1 is a possible D gene (6 bases). This CDR3 has 16 amino acids. V lost 1 base to trimming and J lost 3 bases, with 12 bases between them. CDR1 and CDR2 from the germline V gene are MDHEN and SYDVKM. CDR3 in DNA: TGTGCCAGCAGTTTATTACAGGGCCTGGACACCGGGGAGCTGTTTTTT. Translating it yields CASSLLQGLDTGELFF.

This rearrangement joins TRBV6-5 to TRBJ2-5, with 10 nucleotides matching TRBD1. Germline V gene lookup returns CDR1 MNHEY and CDR2 SVGAGI. The CDR3 loop spans 16 amino acids. V gave up 3 bases and J gave up 3 bases; unmatched junction bases: 7. CDR3 loop: CASSYRQGARKETQYF. CDR3 bases: TGTGCCAGCAGTTATAGACAGGGGGCGAGAAAAGAGACCCAGTACTTC.

This clone has a single count. This sequence joins TRBV11-2 and TRBJ1-3; a weak D match, TRBD1 (5 bases). The CDR3 consists of 16 residues. Germline lookup yields CDR1 SGHAT and CDR2 FQNNGV. Trimming left V 2 bases short and J 3 bases short, with 14 bases between. CDR3: CASSLLGGTRGNTIYF. CDR3 DNA: TGTGCCAGCAGCTTACTAGGAGGGACTCGTGGAAACACCATATATTTT.

This sequence joins TRBV29-1 and TRBJ1-2; D remains unclear. Germline CDR1 SQVTM, CDR2 ANQGSEA. This CDR3 comprises 14 residues. The V and J ends lost 2 bases and 4 bases respectively, with 14 bases between them. The CDR3 region is CSVESRRLRYGYTF. The CDR3 region has the DNA TGCAGCGTTGAAAGTAGGAGGTTACGCTATGGCTACACCTTC.

Details on this clone: Sequence at one end of the junction differs from germline and may be a read error. The chain employs TRBV7-3 and TRBJ2-1, with 8 bases that match TRBD2. Per germline, CDR1 SGHTA and CDR2 FQGTGA. The CDR3 length is 17 residues. The CDR3 DNA reads TGTGCCAGCAGCTCCCTAGGTAGCGGGAATTTGAGAAATGGGCAGTTCTTC. Its translation: CASSSLGSGNLRNGQFF.

This chain connects TRBV18 to TRBJ1-4; 7 nucleotides align to TRBD1. The CDR3 spans 15 residues. Germline CDR1 is KGHSH and CDR2 is LQKENI. Germline trimming cut 1 base from V and 8 bases from J; bases unmatched to any gene: 7. In DNA form, the CDR3 reads TGTGCCAGCTCACCACGAACAGGGGAGGACGAAAAACTGTTTTTT. Translation gives CASSPRTGEDEKLFF.

CDR3 sequence reads: CASSETSGRAADTQYF. CDR3 DNA: TGTGCCAGCAGTGAAACAAGCGGGAGGGCGGCAGATACGCAGTATTTT. V and J are TRBV6-1 and TRBJ2-3, with TRBD2 matching over 10 bases. Germline lookup yields CDR1 MNHNS and CDR2 SASEGT. The CDR3 is made up of 16 amino acids. V trimming: 2 bases; J trimming: 4 bases; junction bases outside the gene matches: 6.

The chain couples TRBV28 to TRBJ2-3; 10 bases align to TRBD2. The germline V gene has CDR1 MDHEN and CDR2 SYDVKM. V was clipped by 6 bases and J by 4 bases; unmatched bases: 4. The CDR3 extends over 14 amino acids. The CDR3 nucleotides read TGTGCCAGCAGGCTAGCGGGAGATGCAGATACGCAGTATTTT. Translation gives CASRLAGDADTQYF.

The rearrangement joins TRBV11-2 to TRBJ2-7; no clear D gene. Deletions cut 1 base from V and 5 bases from J, with 12 bases between. Germline-derived CDR1 and CDR2 are SGHAT and FQNNGV. This CDR3 is 14 amino acids long. CDR3 in DNA: TGTGCCAGCAGCTTAGTACTCGGAGAGCACGAGCAGTACTTC. The encoded protein is CASSLVLGEHEQYF.

This chain links TRBV28 with TRBJ1-3; the match to TRBD1 covers 7 bases. The V and J ends lost 5 bases and 0 bases, in that order; junction bases with no gene match: 7. The CDR3 length is 16 residues. Germline values: CDR1 MDHEN, CDR2 SYDVKM. CDR3 sequence (DNA): TGTGCCAGCAGTCTCTCCGGGACAGACTCTGGAAACACCATATATTTT. Protein: CASSLSGTDSGNTIYF.

This clone occurred a few times. The chain joins TRBV7-9 to TRBJ1-2; unclear D gene. V lost 1 base to trimming and J lost 2 bases, with 8 bases between them. This CDR3 has 14 amino acids. Looked up from germline, CDR1 is SEHNR and CDR2 is FQNEAQ (reference sequence). The CDR3 protein is CASSLDLLNYGYTF. CDR3 nucleotides: TGTGCCAGCAGCTTAGATCTGCTAAACTATGGCTACACCTTC.

Only one count was recorded for this clone. The V gene is TRBV6-5, the J gene TRBJ1-4; no reliable D call. CDR1 and CDR2 (germline): MNHEY, SVGAGI. V was clipped by 4 bases and J by 0 bases, with 9 bases between them. The CDR3 sequence is 15 residues long. The CDR3 spells CASSSLSTTNEKLFF. CDR3 in DNA: TGTGCCAGCAGTTCCCTAAGTACAACTAATGAAAAACTGTTTTTT.